Listed below are T cell receptor beta chains from one sample, sequenced in a study of blood T cell repertoires in COVID-19. TCRdb's table, derived via immunoSEQ multiplex PCR, lists solely in-frame clones and lacks some. Among around 60,000 clones listed, approximately 86% were seen once. The sequenced material came from peripheral blood. These receptors originate from a man aged 65 to 85 with acute or convalescent COVID-19. CDR3s include the opening cysteine and the closing phenylalanine or tryptophan. The order of the fields is clone size, J gene, V gene, D gene, CDR3 DNA, CDR3 protein. The D gene is left open where the match is weak. The size of a clone is reported for some rows only, either as once, few or many, or as a class for expanded clones.

NA | TRBJ1-1 | TRBV10-1 | NA | TGCGCCAGCAGTGAGCTGAAGTACGAGGCTGAAGCTTTCTTT | CASSELKYEAEAFF
NA | TRBJ2-4 | TRBV2 | NA | TGTGCCAGCAGTGATCTCGGAGCAAGAGCCAAAAACATTCAGTACTTC | CASSDLGARAKNIQYF
NA | TRBJ2-5 | TRBV19 | NA | TGTGCCAGTAGTATAGATCCCGAAGAGACCCAGTACTTC | CASSIDPEETQYF
once | TRBJ2-7 | TRBV4-1 | NA | TGCGCCAGCAGCCAGAAAGGGTTGCCGGGGAGCTCCTACGAGCAGTACTTC | CASSQKGLPGSSYEQYF
NA | TRBJ2-7 | TRBV5-1 | NA | TGCGCCAGCAGCTTGGGGGACAACGGATCCTACGAGCAGTACTTC | CASSLGDNGSYEQYF
NA | TRBJ2-3 | TRBV4-1 | TRBD2 | TGCGCCAGCAGCGAACGGACTAGCGGGGAGGATACGCAGTATTTT | CASSERTSGEDTQYF
once | TRBJ2-1 | TRBV10-1 | NA | TGCGCCAGCTCCAAGGACTGGAGCTCCTACAATGAGCAGTTCTTC | CASSKDWSSYNEQFF
NA | TRBJ2-7 | TRBV3-1/TRBV3-2 | NA | TGTGCCAGCAGCCAAACTCCTTGGAACAGGGACCCCTCCTACGAGCAGTACTTC | CASSQTPWNRDPSYEQYF
once | TRBJ1-5 | TRBV6-1 | NA | TGTGCCAGCAGTGAGGAAGCCCTGGGCAGAAAACTTTTTCAGCCCCAGCATTTT | CASSEEALGRKLFQPQHF
NA | TRBJ1-2 | TRBV29-1 | NA | TGCAGCGTTGAAGATCGGCAGGTGAACTATGGCTACACCTTC | CSVEDRQVNYGYTF
once | TRBJ1-5 | TRBV27 | NA | TGTGCCAGCAGGGAGGGAGGCTACATTAGCAATCAGCCCCAGCATTTT | CASREGGYISNQPQHF